This T cell receptor (beta chain) was documented in a study of response to subunit inactivated influenza vaccine. TCRdb recomputed calls from the RT-PCR reads with MiXCR, one row per CDR3 protein. This table has some 640,000 distinct CDR3 sequences, over 11% appearing once. The CDR3 sequence is 16 residues long. Germline values: CDR1 SGHRS, CDR2 YFSETQ. Trimming removed 0 bases from V and 4 bases from J; junction bases left unmatched: 4. This chain connects TRBV5-1 to TRBJ2-1; TRBD2 aligns across 10 bases. This specimen consisted of PBMCs from blood, obtained less than 15 days before vaccination. The sequence came from a man in his forties or fifties who received an inactivated influenza vaccine. In DNA, the CDR3 is TGCGCCAGCAGCTTGGGTCCTAGCGGGAGTTACAATGAGCAGTTCTTC. Its translation is CASSLGPSGSYNEQFF.